Presented here are 16 T cell receptor beta chains from one specimen sequenced in a study of T cell repertoires in cytomegalovirus infection. One entry per CDR3 protein results from TCRdb running MiXCR on the reads. The data contain about 440,000 distinct CDR3 sequences, about 33% of them seen just once; the ten biggest clones take up roughly 15%. Sequenced: PBMCs. These receptors came from a human donor in good health (CMV status not recorded). Some clones in this sample may be carry-over from other donors' samples.

This clonotype was detected only once. Mismatch with germline at one junction end may stem from a read error. The chain has TRBV7-8 and TRBJ2-4, with 16 bases identical to TRBD2. Per germline, CDR1 SGHVS and CDR2 FQNEAQ. This CDR3 is 19 amino acids long. The CDR3 nucleotides are TGTGCCAGCAGCCAGGGACTAGCGGGGGGGATCGCGGCCACAAACATTCAGTACTTC. Protein: CASSQGLAGGIAATNIQYF.

Many counts were recorded for this clonotype. The rearrangement uses TRBV11-2 and TRBJ2-5; 10 positions match TRBD1. The germline V gene has CDR1 SGHAT and CDR2 FQNNGV. This CDR3 comprises 18 residues. The trim removed 1 base at V and 3 bases at J, leaving 11 bases unmatched. Written as DNA, the CDR3 is TGTGCCAGCAGCTTAGGAAGTAGGGGACAGGGGCAAAAAGAGACCCAGTACTTC. It translates to CASSLGSRGQGQKETQYF.

The chain uses TRBV20-1 and TRBJ1-1; 7 bases fit TRBD1. CDR3 size: 15 residues. J gave up 4 bases and V 1 base, and 9 bases lay outside the gene matches. Looked up from germline, CDR1 is DFQATT and CDR2 is SNEGSKA (reference sequence). CDR3 sequence (DNA): TGCAGTGCTAGAGGATCGACAGGGTTGCCCACTGAAGCTTTCTTT. As protein: CSARGSTGLPTEAFF.

The chain employs TRBV20-1 and TRBJ2-5; 12 bases agree with TRBD2. With V trimmed by 5 bases and J by 3 bases, 7 bases remained unmatched. The CDR3 length is 15 residues. The germline CDR1 and CDR2 sequences are DFQATT and SNEGSKA (reference sequence). The CDR3 region is CSAFRTSGAEETQYF. The CDR3 nucleotides are TGCAGTGCTTTCAGGACTAGCGGGGCTGAAGAGACCCAGTACTTC.

The rearrangement links TRBV2 to TRBJ1-2; D unresolved. V was pared by 3 bases and J by 0 bases, with 5 bases between. The germline V gene encodes CDR1 SNHLY and CDR2 FYNNEI. The CDR3 is 13 amino acids. CDR3 in amino acids: CASSEVANYGYTF. Here the CDR3 DNA reads TGTGCCAGCAGTGAGGTCGCTAACTATGGCTACACCTTC.

Concerning this clonotype: A read error is possible here, since a much larger clone lies one base away. This chain connects TRBV7-2 to TRBJ2-1; tentatively, D is TRBD1 (6 bases). V lost 1 base and J 5 bases, leaving 12 bases between the germline ends. Germline V CDR1 and CDR2: SGHTA, FQGNSA. This CDR3 is 15 amino acids long. CDR3: CASSLVRTVNNEQFF. Written as DNA, the CDR3 is TGTGCCAGCAGCTTAGTCCGGACAGTAAACAATGAGCAGTTCTTC.

This clonotype was recorded at least ten times. The J gene is TRBJ2-5, the V gene TRBV7-2, with D tentatively TRBD2 (7 bases). V shed 4 bases and J shed 5 bases, with 17 bases lying between them. Germline V gene sequence: CDR1 SGHTA, CDR2 FQGNSA. The CDR3 is 15 residues long. The CDR3 protein is CASSSSGGRTETQYF. CDR3 DNA sequence: TGTGCCAGCAGCTCCTCGGGGGGCCGGACGGAGACCCAGTACTTC.

The table lists this clonotype with a few counts. The V and J genes are TRBV14 and TRBJ2-3; D is perhaps TRBD2 (6 bases). Trimming removed 3 bases from V and 0 bases from J, with 13 bases in between. From germline, CDR1 is SGHDN and CDR2 FVKESK. This CDR3 is 16 amino acids long. CDR3 coding DNA: TGTGCCAGCAGCCATAATCGGGGGTTAAGCACAGATACGCAGTATTTT. Its translation: CASSHNRGLSTDTQYF. The whole variable domain, filled in from reference TRBV14 and TRBJ2-3, reads EAGVTQFPSHSVIEKGQTVTLRCDPISGHDNLYWYRRVMGKEIKFLLHFVKESKQDESGMPNNRFLAERTGGTYSTLKVQPAELEDSGVYFCASSHNRGLSTDTQYFGPGTRLTVL.

To note about this clonotype: The final CDR3 position lacks the conserved phenylalanine or tryptophan, pointing to a likely read error. This rearrangement joins TRBV4-1 to TRBJ2-1; tentatively, D is TRBD2 (7 bases). Deletions cut 3 bases from V and 3 bases from J, with 15 bases between. Germline lookup yields CDR1 MGHRA and CDR2 YSYEKL. The CDR3 is 16 residues long. The CDR3 coding sequence is TGCGCCAGCAGCCAGAATGCGGGGGCGTACTACAATGAGCAGTTCTTA. Translating gives CASSQNAGAYYNEQFL.

The chain couples TRBV19 to TRBJ2-3; TRBD1 might be the D (5 bases). Trimming cost V 7 bases and J 6 bases, with 17 bases left between them. Germline-derived CDR1 and CDR2 are LNHDA and SQIVND (reference sequence). The CDR3 spans 14 residues. CDR3 DNA sequence: TGTGCCAGTAACAACAGGCGTGGTGGGGATACGCAGTATTTT. It yields the protein CASNNRRGGDTQYF.

The gene calls are TRBV4-1 and TRBJ2-1; 11 bases are shared with TRBD1. Trimming at V came to 1 base and at J to 9 bases, leaving 8 bases not matched to a gene. The CDR3 is 16 amino acids. The germline CDR1 and CDR2 sequences are MGHRA and YSYEKL. Written as DNA, the CDR3 is TGCGCCAGCAGCCAAGTCCGGACAGGGGGCTTTGGTGAGCAGTTCTTC. As protein: CASSQVRTGGFGEQFF.

This clonotype came up a few times. The V call is TRBV29-1, the J call TRBJ1-2, with 7 bases identical to TRBD1. This CDR3 is 11 amino acids long. J was trimmed by 3 bases and V by 8 bases; bases with no gene match: 3. Germline assignment: CDR1 SQVTM and CDR2 ANQGSEA. The CDR3, as DNA: TGCAGCCTCGGACAGGACTATGGCTACACCTTC. This translates into CSLGQDYGYTF.

The V and J genes are TRBV24-1 and TRBJ2-1, with D possibly TRBD1 on 5 matching bases. V was clipped by 1 base and J by 8 bases, with 11 bases between them. Germline V gene sequence: CDR1 KGHDR, CDR2 SFDVKD. This CDR3 is built from 14 residues. CDR3 in amino acids: CATSDLSRVDEQFF. DNA of the CDR3: TGTGCCACCAGTGATTTATCCAGGGTGGATGAGCAGTTCTTC.

This clonotype was seen more than once but under ten times. This chain uses TRBV7-9 with TRBJ1-2, with TRBD1 matching 9 bases. CDR3 length equals 14 residues. V was clipped by 5 bases and J by 6 bases; unmatched bases: 7. Germline V gene sequence: CDR1 SEHNR, CDR2 FQNEAQ (reference sequence). The CDR3 nucleotides read TGTGCCAGCAGCCGACCCGGGACAGGGAATGGCTACACCTTC. Amino acids: CASSRPGTGNGYTF.

This clonotype has a handful of counts. The chain employs TRBV24-1 and TRBJ2-1; 9 nucleotides match TRBD2. The V gene's germline CDR1 is KGHDR and CDR2 SFDVKD. CDR3 length equals 15 residues. The junction had 5 bases not matched to a gene; V was cut back by 5 bases and J by 4 bases. CDR3 sequence (DNA): TGTGCCACCAGTGGACTAGCGGATCTGTACAATGAGCAGTTCTTC. Translating gives CATSGLADLYNEQFF.

This clonotype was seen only a few times. The chain is built from TRBV6-6 and TRBJ1-3, with unresolved D. The CDR3 is 11 amino acids. V was trimmed by 9 bases and J by 1 base, leaving 4 bases between them. Germline V lookup: CDR1 MNHNY, CDR2 SVGAGI (reference sequence). Written as DNA, the CDR3 is TGTGCCAGTCAATCTGGAAACACCATATATTTT. Its protein product is CASQSGNTIYF.